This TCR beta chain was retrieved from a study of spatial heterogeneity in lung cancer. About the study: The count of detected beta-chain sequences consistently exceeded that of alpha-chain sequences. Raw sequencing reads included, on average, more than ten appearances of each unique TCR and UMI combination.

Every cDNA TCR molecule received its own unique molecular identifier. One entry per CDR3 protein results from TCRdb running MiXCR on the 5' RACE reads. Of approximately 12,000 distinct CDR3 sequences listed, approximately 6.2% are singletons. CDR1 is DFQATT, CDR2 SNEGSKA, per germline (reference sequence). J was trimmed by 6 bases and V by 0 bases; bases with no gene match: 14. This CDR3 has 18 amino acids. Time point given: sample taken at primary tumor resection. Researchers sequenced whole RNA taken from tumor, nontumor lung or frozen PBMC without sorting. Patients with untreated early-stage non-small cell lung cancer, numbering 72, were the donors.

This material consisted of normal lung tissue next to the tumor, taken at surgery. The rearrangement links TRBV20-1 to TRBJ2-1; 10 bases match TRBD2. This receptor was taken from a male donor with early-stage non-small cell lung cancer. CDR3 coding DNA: TGCAGTGCTAGAGATCGATTTAGCGCTAGCGGGAGAGTCAATGAGCAGTTCTTC. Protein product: CSARDRFSASGRVNEQFF.